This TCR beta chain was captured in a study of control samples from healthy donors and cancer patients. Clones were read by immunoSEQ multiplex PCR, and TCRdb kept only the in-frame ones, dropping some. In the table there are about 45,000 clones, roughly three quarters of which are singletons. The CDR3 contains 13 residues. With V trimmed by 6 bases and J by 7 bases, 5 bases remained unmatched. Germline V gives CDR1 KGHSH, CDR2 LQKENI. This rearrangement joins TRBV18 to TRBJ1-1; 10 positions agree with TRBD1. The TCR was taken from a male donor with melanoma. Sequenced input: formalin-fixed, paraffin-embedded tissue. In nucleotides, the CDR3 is TGTGCCAGCTCCCCTAGGGACAGGGGTGAAGCTTTCTTT. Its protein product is CASSPRDRGEAFF.